The next 23 T cell receptor beta chains were all read from a single sample in a study of T cells expressing NK-cell markers. TCRdb re-called the 5' RACE reads; every CDR3 protein appears as one record, without DNA. The clone table shows roughly 110,000 distinct CDR3 sequences, with the ten largest holding approximately 18%. The sequencing input was blood T cells: a sorted CD56 or NKG2C T cell subset, CD4+ or CD8+ T cells, or bulk PBMC T cells (not recorded which). The receptors originated from a woman between 18 and 69 years old in good health.

The CDR3 spells CASSQGESTEAFF. This chain connects TRBV4-1 to TRBJ1-1. Germline values: CDR1 MGHRA, CDR2 YSYEKL. The CDR3 covers 13 residues.

This rearrangement joins TRBV9 to TRBJ2-5; TCRdb returns TRBD2, unconfirmable since there is no DNA. Germline CDR1 and CDR2: SGDLS and YYNGEE. The CDR3 is 14 residues long. The CDR3 loop is CASSPDGGKETQYF.

The CDR3 spells CASSPTSGRGPGNEQFF. J is TRBJ2-1 and V is TRBV28; as DNA is missing, the TRBD2 call by TCRdb cannot be tested. Germline assignment: CDR1 MDHEN and CDR2 SYDVKM. This CDR3 has 17 residues.

This sequence joins TRBV4-1 and TRBJ2-3; TCRdb indicates TRBD2, and absent DNA this call remains unverified. The CDR3 consists of 20 residues. CDR1 is MGHRA and CDR2 is YSYEKL in the germline V gene. CDR3 loop: CASSQDSGHLAGGLRDTQYF.

The gene calls are TRBV11-2 and TRBJ2-6; TCRdb designates TRBD1, a call that cannot be tested without DNA. CDR1 is SGHAT, CDR2 FQNNGV, per germline. The CDR3 consists of 16 residues. This chain's CDR3 is CASSSQGFSGANVLTF.

The V call is TRBV12-3 or TRBV12-4, the J call TRBJ1-5; TCRdb names TRBD1, which stays unverified in the absence of DNA. This CDR3 contains 15 residues. The CDR3 sequence is CASSPQGESNQPQHF.

The J gene is TRBJ2-5, the V gene TRBV6-2 or TRBV6-3; TCRdb gives TRBD1 as the D gene, but with no DNA this cannot be confirmed. In germline, CDR1 is MNHEY, CDR2 SVGEGT. CDR3 length: 18 amino acids. The CDR3 reads CASSYSSLETGFEETQYF.

The chain combines TRBV3-1 with TRBJ2-3. The V gene's germline CDR1 is LGHDT and CDR2 YNNKEL (reference sequence). The CDR3 covers 12 residues. This CDR3 is CASSQVEDTQYF.

The chain has TRBV27 and TRBJ1-6. The CDR3 is 15 residues long. Per germline, CDR1 MNHEY and CDR2 SMNVEV (reference sequence). CDR3 amino acids: CASSWRSSYNSPLHF.

The chain combines TRBV7-2 with TRBJ2-3. Germline CDR1 SGHTA, CDR2 FQGNSA. The CDR3 runs to 12 residues. The CDR3: CASSFNFDTQYF.

The genes are TRBV7-2 and TRBJ2-7; absent DNA, TCRdb's TRBD2 call cannot be checked. From germline, CDR1 is SGHTA and CDR2 FQGNSA. The CDR3 sequence is 15 residues long. CDR3 sequence: CASSLASGVTYEQYF.

The chain employs TRBV11-2 and TRBJ2-3; TCRdb indicates TRBD1, and absent DNA this call remains unverified. Germline loops: CDR1 SGHAT, CDR2 FQNNGV. This CDR3 has 17 amino acids. The CDR3 spells CASSFFPGRWSTDTQYF.

The CDR3: CASSLGLAGGVNEQFF. This chain connects TRBV7-6 to TRBJ2-1; TCRdb selects TRBD2, and the lack of DNA leaves this call unchecked. The CDR3 sequence is 16 residues long. CDR1 and CDR2 from the germline V gene are SGHVS and FNYEAQ.

The V and J genes are TRBV30 and TRBJ2-1; TCRdb names TRBD1, which stays unverified in the absence of DNA. CDR1 and CDR2 from the germline V gene are GTSNPN and SVGIG (reference sequence). CDR3 length: 14 amino acids. CDR3 sequence reads: CAWSVRGFYNEQFF. The full variable domain, in which reference TRBV30 and TRBJ2-1 provide the parts outside the CDR3, is SQTIHQWPATLVQPVGSPLSLECTVEGTSNPNLYWYRQAAGRGLQLLFYSVGIGQISSEVPQNLSASRPQDRQFILSSKKLLLSDSGFYLCAWSVRGFYNEQFFGPGTRLTVL.

The J gene is TRBJ2-3, the V gene TRBV10-2; TCRdb lists TRBD2, though no DNA is available to test this call. CDR3 length: 12 amino acids. CDR1 WSHSY and CDR2 SAAADI come from the germline V gene. The CDR3 loop reads CASSAGTDTQYF.

The rearrangement links TRBV27 to TRBJ1-4. The CDR3 is 15 amino acids. Germline V lookup: CDR1 MNHEY, CDR2 SMNVEV (reference sequence). The CDR3 reads CASSLTVQINEKLFF.

This chain links TRBV7-9 with TRBJ2-3; TCRdb proposes TRBD1, but this gene call is untestable without DNA. The CDR3 is made up of 15 amino acids. Looked up from germline, CDR1 is SEHNR and CDR2 is FQNEAQ (reference sequence). CDR3: CASSLLTGPTDTQYF.

The J gene is TRBJ2-2, the V gene TRBV30; TCRdb indicates TRBD2, and absent DNA this call remains unverified. This CDR3 region has 17 residues. Germline CDR1 and CDR2: GTSNPN and SVGIG (reference sequence). This CDR3 is CAWRAMGLAELRGELFF.

The chain uses TRBV7-6 and TRBJ2-7; the D gene TCRdb calls, TRBD1, cannot be checked with no DNA. CDR1 and CDR2 from the germline V gene are SGHVS and FNYEAQ. CDR3 length equals 13 residues. The CDR3 sequence is CASSSTQGGEQYF.

The chain has TRBV3-1 and TRBJ2-5; TCRdb reports TRBD2, a call that lacks DNA to check it against. CDR3 length equals 13 residues. Germline V gene sequence: CDR1 LGHDT, CDR2 YNNKEL (reference sequence). CDR3 residues: CASRESGEETQYF.

The chain couples TRBV19 to TRBJ2-2; TCRdb designates TRBD1, a call that cannot be tested without DNA. Germline V gene sequence: CDR1 LNHDA, CDR2 SQIVND (reference sequence). The CDR3 has 12 amino acids. This CDR3 reads CASNQGRGELFF.

The chain recombines TRBV15 with TRBJ2-5; TCRdb's D gene call, TRBD1, goes unchecked for lack of DNA. Germline V lookup: CDR1 LNHNV, CDR2 YYDKDF (reference sequence). The CDR3 covers 17 residues. The CDR3 spells CATSRDGDWVYQETQYF.

This chain links TRBV9 with TRBJ2-3; TCRdb's D call of TRBD2 is untestable without DNA. The CDR3 runs 14 residues. The germline CDR1 and CDR2 sequences are SGDLS and YYNGEE. The CDR3 loop reads CASSSGGAEDTQYF.